The entry below describes one T cell receptor (beta chain). Assay: immunoSEQ multiplex PCR; the TCRdb copy retains only in-frame clones and omits some. The data contain around 88,000 clones, under 95% of them seen just once; the ten biggest clones take up roughly 0.5%. The data were obtained in a study of OX40 agonist ivuxolimab in advanced cancers. Germline-derived CDR1 and CDR2 are LNHDA and SQIVND (reference sequence). This CDR3 spans 13 amino acids. V gave up 6 bases and J gave up 4 bases, with 12 bases separating them. This chain joins TRBV19 and TRBJ1-2; D may be TRBD1 (5 bases). The sequencing used CD4+ or CD8+ T cells sorted from blood, collected in a trial of the OX40 agonist ivuxolimab. The source of this sequence is an adult with an advanced solid tumor such as melanoma, head and neck, liver or kidney cancer. CDR3 in DNA: TGTGCCAGTAGGATGGGACCTGGCTATGGCTACACCTTC. This gives the protein CASRMGPGYGYTF.